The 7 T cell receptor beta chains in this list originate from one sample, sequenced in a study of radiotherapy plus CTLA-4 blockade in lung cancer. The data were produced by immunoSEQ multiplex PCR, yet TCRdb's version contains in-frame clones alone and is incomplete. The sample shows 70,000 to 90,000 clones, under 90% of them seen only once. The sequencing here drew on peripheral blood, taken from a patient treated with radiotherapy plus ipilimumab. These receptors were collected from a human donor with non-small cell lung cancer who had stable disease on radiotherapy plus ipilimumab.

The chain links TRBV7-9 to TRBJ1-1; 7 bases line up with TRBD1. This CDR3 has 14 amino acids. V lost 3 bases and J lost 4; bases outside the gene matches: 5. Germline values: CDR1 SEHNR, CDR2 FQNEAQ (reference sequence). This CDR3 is CASSFRQGVTEAFF. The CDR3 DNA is TGTGCCAGCAGCTTTAGACAGGGCGTCACTGAAGCTTTCTTT.

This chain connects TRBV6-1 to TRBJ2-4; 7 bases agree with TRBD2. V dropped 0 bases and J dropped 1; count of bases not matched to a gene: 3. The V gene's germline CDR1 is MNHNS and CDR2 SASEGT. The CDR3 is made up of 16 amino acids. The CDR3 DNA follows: TGTGCCAGCAGTGAAGCCCCCGGGGGGGCCAAAAACATTCAGTACTTC. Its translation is CASSEAPGGAKNIQYF.

The CDR3 loop reads CASSLDGTPYQPQHF. CDR3 coding DNA: TGCGCCAGCAGCTTGGACGGCACGCCCTATCAGCCCCAGCATTTT. The genes are TRBV5-1 and TRBJ1-5; no firm D call. V lost 0 bases and J lost 5, with 12 bases in between. The germline V gene has CDR1 SGHRS and CDR2 YFSETQ. The length of the CDR3 is 15 residues.

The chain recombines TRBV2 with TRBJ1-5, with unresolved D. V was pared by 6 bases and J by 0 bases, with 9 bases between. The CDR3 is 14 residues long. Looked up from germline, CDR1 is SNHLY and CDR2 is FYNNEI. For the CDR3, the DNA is TGTGCCAGCAGCGAGACAATTAGCAATCAGCCCCAGCATTTT. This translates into CASSETISNQPQHF.

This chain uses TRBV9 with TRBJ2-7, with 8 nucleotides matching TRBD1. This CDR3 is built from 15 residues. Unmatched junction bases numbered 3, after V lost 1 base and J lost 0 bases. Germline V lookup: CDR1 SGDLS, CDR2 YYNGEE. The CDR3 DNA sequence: TGTGCCAGCAGCGTAAGACAGGGGAGCTCCTACGAGCAGTACTTC. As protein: CASSVRQGSSYEQYF.

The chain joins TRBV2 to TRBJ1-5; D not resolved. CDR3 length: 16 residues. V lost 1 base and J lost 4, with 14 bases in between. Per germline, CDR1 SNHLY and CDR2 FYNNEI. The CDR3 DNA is TGTGCCAGCAGTGAAGACGGTAGAGGACCTAATCAGCCCCAGCATTTT. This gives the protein CASSEDGRGPNQPQHF.

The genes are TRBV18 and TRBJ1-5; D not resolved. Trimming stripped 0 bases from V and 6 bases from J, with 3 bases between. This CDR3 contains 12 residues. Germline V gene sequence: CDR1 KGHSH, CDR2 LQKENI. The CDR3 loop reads CASSPPGQPQHF. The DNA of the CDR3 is TGTGCCAGCTCACCACCAGGTCAGCCCCAGCATTTT. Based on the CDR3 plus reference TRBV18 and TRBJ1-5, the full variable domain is NAGVMQNPRHLVRRRGQEARLRCSPMKGHSHVYWYRQLPEEGLKFMVYLQKENIIDESGMPKERFSAEFPKEGPSILRIQQVVRGDSAAYFCASSPPGQPQHFGDGTRLSIL.